A single sample gave rise to the 4 T cell receptor beta chains below, sequenced in a study of blood T cell repertoires in COVID-19. Sequencing was performed with immunoSEQ multiplex PCR; in TCRdb, only in-frame clones are kept and a portion is missing. Among 71,000 or so clones, roughly 80% were seen once, and the ten largest hold about 28%. The specimen was peripheral blood. These receptors all stem from a man in his 70s with acute or convalescent COVID-19.

This chain uses TRBV6-2 or TRBV6-3 with TRBJ2-2; the match to TRBD2 covers 11 bases. The trim removed 5 bases at V and 5 bases at J, leaving 10 bases unmatched. This CDR3 is built from 17 residues. The germline CDR1 and CDR2 sequences are MNHEY and SVGEGT. The CDR3 sequence is CASSVRTSGRTTGELFF. For the CDR3, the DNA is TGTGCCAGCAGTGTCCGGACTAGCGGGCGCACTACCGGGGAGCTGTTTTTT.

The chain is built from TRBV10-2 and TRBJ2-5; no definite D call. The CDR3 length is 12 residues. The V end was cut by 0 bases, the J end by 6 bases, with 5 bases between. The germline CDR1 and CDR2 sequences are WSHSY and SAAADI. The CDR3 sequence: CASSESLKTQYF. CDR3 bases: TGCGCCAGCAGTGAGTCTCTAAAGACCCAGTACTTC.

This clone appeared once. This rearrangement joins TRBV7-9 to TRBJ1-1; tentatively, D is TRBD1 (6 bases). The CDR3 is 13 amino acids. CDR1 is SEHNR, CDR2 FQNEAQ, per germline (reference sequence). V was trimmed by 6 bases and J by 4 bases, leaving 12 bases between them. CDR3 nucleotide sequence: TGTGCCAGCAGTCCTGGGGGCTTCACTGAAGCTTTCTTT. It encodes CASSPGGFTEAFF. The complete variable domain, with remaining parts taken from reference TRBV7-9 and TRBJ1-1, reads DTGVSQNPRHKITKRGQNVTFRCDPISEHNRLYWYRQTLGQGPEFLTYFQNEAQLEKSRLLSDRFSAERPKGSFSTLEIQRTEQGDSAMYLCASSPGGFTEAFFGQGTRLTVV.

The V gene is TRBV5-1, the J gene TRBJ2-2, with TRBD2 matching over 8 bases. CDR1 is SGHRS and CDR2 is YFSETQ in the germline V gene. This CDR3 spans 17 amino acids. Trimming took 6 bases from V and 6 from J; bases not matched to a gene: 16. CDR3 amino acids: CASTLSFGTRSAGELFF. For the CDR3, the DNA is TGCGCCAGCACTCTATCTTTCGGGACTAGGTCGGCCGGGGAGCTGTTTTTT.